This TCR beta chain was found in a study of human versus mouse CDR3 diversity and MHC coevolution. V dropped 2 bases and J dropped 4 bases, with 14 bases sitting between them. The CDR3 is 15 amino acids. Germline assignment: CDR1 MGHRA and CDR2 YSYEKL. Using immunoSEQ multiplex PCR, the repertoire was profiled, and TCRdb retains in-frame clones only, with some absent. The data show tens of thousands of clones, around 94% seen once. J is TRBJ1-2 and V is TRBV4-1; the D gene is possibly TRBD1 (6 bases). The sample consisted of naive CD4+ T cells from blood. Subset meaning: CD45RO-negative CD62L-positive naive CD4 T cells. This receptor was identified in a person in their sixties in good health. The CDR3 region has the DNA TGCGCCAGCAGCCAACCGGACAGTACCCTCTATGGCTACACCTTC. Amino acids: CASSQPDSTLYGYTF.